The T cell receptor beta chain under discussion was sequenced for a study of blood T cell repertoires in COVID-19. Study as a whole: The United States, Italy and Spain were the sources of the acute and convalescent COVID-19 samples. T cells, B-cell-depleted T cells, or PBMCs provided the cDNA or gDNA that served as material.

In the authors' methods: Reference gene primers were amplified, and this amplification served to estimate nucleated cell counts. Only in-frame clones appear in the TCRdb table, and some are missing; sequencing was by immunoSEQ multiplex PCR. The V and J calls and clone size were taken over from that table, and D and trimming were inferred from the DNA. The table shows roughly 120,000 clones, with 65% to 90% occurring only once. Specimen: peripheral blood. This TCR was sampled from a man older than 75 with acute or convalescent COVID-19.

DNA for the CDR3: TGTGCCAGCAGCGTATCGGGGAGGGATAATTCACCCCTCCACTTT. Protein product: CASSVSGRDNSPLHF. The chain combines TRBV9 with TRBJ1-6; D is unclear. This CDR3 is 15 amino acids long. Trimming removed 1 base from V and 5 bases from J, with 10 bases in between. The germline V gene has CDR1 SGDLS and CDR2 YYNGEE.